The 8 T cell receptor beta chains in this list originate from one sample, sequenced in a study of shared clonotypes between healthy human individuals. Sequencing used immunoSEQ multiplex PCR; TCRdb keeps in-frame clones, though not all of them. The table lists roughly 1,000,000 clones, more than 75% of them singletons. Source material: memory CD4+ T cells from PBMCs. Subset given: CD45RA-negative fraction. The receptors shown here come from a man between 18 and 35 years old in good health. Some clones in this sample may be carry-over from other donors' samples.

The V call is TRBV29-1, the J call TRBJ1-1, with 9 bases matching TRBD1. The V and J ends lost 7 bases and 6 bases, in that order; junction bases with no gene match: 12. CDR3 length: 14 residues. Germline lookup yields CDR1 SQVTM and CDR2 ANQGSEA. The CDR3 DNA follows: TGCAGCGCGGTACCGGGACAGGGTCTCCCTGAAGCTTTCTTT. This encodes CSAVPGQGLPEAFF. The full variable domain, with the rest looked up from reference TRBV29-1 and TRBJ1-1, is SAVISQKPSRDICQRGTSLTIQCQVDSQVTMMFWYRQQPGQSLTLIATANQGSEATYESGFVIDKFPISRPNLTFSTLTVSNMSPEDSSIYLCSAVPGQGLPEAFFGQGTRLTVV.

The rearrangement uses TRBV5-1 and TRBJ2-2; D is possibly TRBD2 (6 bases). The V gene's germline CDR1 is SGHRS and CDR2 YFSETQ. V dropped 4 bases and J dropped 4 bases, with 17 bases sitting between them. This CDR3 region has 16 residues. The chain's CDR3 is CASSTRGLQSTGELFF. CDR3 nucleotide sequence: TGCGCCAGCAGCACTAGGGGACTCCAGAGCACCGGGGAGCTGTTTTTT.

This clone has only one observation. V usage is TRBV2 and J usage is TRBJ2-1, with 12 bases that match TRBD2. Looked up from germline, CDR1 is SNHLY and CDR2 is FYNNEI. CDR3 length: 17 residues. The J segment lost 2 bases and the V segment lost 6 bases, leaving 8 bases of the junction unmatched. The CDR3 sequence: CASSPTWTSGTYNEQFF. CDR3 nucleotides: TGTGCCAGCAGCCCTACCTGGACTAGCGGGACCTACAATGAGCAGTTCTTC.

This clone was found once. Other DNA sequences in this sample translate to the same CDR3. This chain links TRBV29-1 with TRBJ2-7; D gene unclear. The V gene lost 4 bases and the J gene lost 1 base, with 2 bases spanning the gap. The CDR3 sequence is 10 residues long. CDR1 is SQVTM and CDR2 is ANQGSEA in the germline V gene. For the CDR3, the DNA is TGCAGCGTTGGGTCCTACGAGCAGTACTTC. Amino acids: CSVGSYEQYF.

V usage is TRBV10-3 and J usage is TRBJ1-2; 12 nucleotides agree with TRBD1. V was pared by 6 bases and J by 6 bases, with 11 bases of the junction left unmatched. Germline-derived CDR1 and CDR2 are ENHRY and SYGVKD. CDR3 length: 16 amino acids. The CDR3 sequence: CAIRAGTGGIMDGYTF. The CDR3 nucleotides are TGTGCCATCAGGGCCGGGACAGGGGGCATTATGGATGGCTACACCTTC.

The rearrangement joins TRBV2 to TRBJ2-3; a possible D gene is TRBD2 (6 bases). CDR3 length equals 15 residues. V dropped 4 bases and J dropped 1 base, with 12 bases sitting between them. Germline V gene sequence: CDR1 SNHLY, CDR2 FYNNEI. As DNA, the CDR3 is TGTGCCAGCAGTGTCGCCGGGACTCGCACAGATACGCAGTATTTT. Its translation: CASSVAGTRTDTQYF.

The rearrangement links TRBV7-2 to TRBJ1-4, with D possibly matching TRBD1 (5 bases). Germline CDR1 reads SGHTA; CDR2 reads FQGNSA. Deletions cut 4 bases from V and 3 bases from J, with 12 bases between. The CDR3 sequence is 15 residues long. The CDR3 loop reads CASSYIQGSNEKLFF. In DNA, the CDR3 is TGTGCCAGCAGCTATATCCAGGGTTCTAATGAAAAACTGTTTTTT.

The table lists this clone with a few counts. The genes are TRBV7-8 and TRBJ2-5, with a tentative D call TRBD2 (5 bases). V lost 3 bases and J lost 1, with 12 bases in between. Germline V gene data show CDR1 as SGHVS and CDR2 as FQNEAQ. This CDR3 spans 15 amino acids. In DNA form, the CDR3 reads TGTGCCAGCAGCTTCGGGGTGGGCAGCCAAGAGACCCAGTACTTC. This gives the protein CASSFGVGSQETQYF.